The clone carrying this T cell receptor (beta chain) has a single count. In the authors' workflow: Estimates of nucleated cell counts were drawn from the amplification of reference gene primers. The assay was immunoSEQ multiplex PCR, and TCRdb's table has in-frame clones only and misses some. V and J calls and clone size are copied from that table; D and trimming were computed from the DNA. The profile shows a few hundred thousand clones, roughly 85% of them singletons. The entry originates in a study of blood T cell repertoires in COVID-19. As for the study in general: Italy, Spain and the United States were the sources of the convalescent and acute COVID-19 samples. T cells, B-cell-depleted T cells, or PBMCs provided the cDNA or gDNA that served as material.

Germline values: CDR1 SGHRS, CDR2 YFSETQ. The length of the CDR3 is 16 residues. Trimming removed 5 bases from V and 3 bases from J; junction bases left unmatched: 9. This chain joins TRBV5-1 and TRBJ2-1, with 9 positions matching TRBD2. Source material: peripheral blood. This clonotype was obtained from a human donor in a cohort sampled during active COVID-19. Written as DNA, the CDR3 is TGCGCCAGCAGTTCTAGCGGGGATAGTTTCTACAATGAGCAGTTCTTC. This gives the protein CASSSSGDSFYNEQFF.